Below are 5 T cell receptor beta chains sequenced from a single sample in a study of beta chain features in type 1 diabetes. General observations from the study: People with Type 1 diabetes carried modestly yet significantly shorter TCRB CDR3s in all four CD4+ subsets.

These receptors lack a known antigen. The study reverse transcribed the entire isolated RNA, so it sequenced expressed TCRB transcripts. Repertoires were generated with immunoSEQ multiplex PCR, while TCRdb's copy carries only in-frame clones and drops some. The repertoire includes under 150,000 clones, 7% to 10% of them detected once, and over 0.6% sits in the top ten. The source material was central memory CD4+ T cells from blood. The receptors were gathered from a man aged 25-40 years with type 1 diabetes.

The rearrangement links TRBV7-9 to TRBJ2-3, with TRBD2 as a possible D gene (6 bases). Germline assignment: CDR1 SEHNR and CDR2 FQNEAQ (reference sequence). This CDR3 has 14 amino acids. V dropped 3 bases and J dropped 3 bases, with 10 bases sitting between them. The CDR3 is CASSLTSGTDTQYF. The CDR3 DNA reads as TGTGCCAGCAGCTTGACTAGTGGGACAGATACGCAGTATTTT.

V usage is TRBV2 and J usage is TRBJ1-4; TRBD1 matches 8 bases. The CDR3 is 15 amino acids. J was trimmed by 5 bases and V by 7 bases; bases with no gene match: 9. The germline CDR1 and CDR2 sequences are SNHLY and FYNNEI. The CDR3 nucleotides are TGTGCCAGCAACCTCCAGGGACAGGTGAATGAAAAACTGTTTTTT. Translated: CASNLQGQVNEKLFF.

This clone was picked up a small number of times. The rearrangement uses TRBV7-9 and TRBJ2-2; D is unclear. CDR3 length: 14 residues. Germline loops: CDR1 SEHNR, CDR2 FQNEAQ (reference sequence). V was trimmed by 5 bases and J by 5 bases, leaving 12 bases between them. CDR3 DNA sequence: TGTGCCAGCAGCCTAAATCGACAAACCGGGGAGCTGTTTTTT. It codes for CASSLNRQTGELFF.

This clone has a handful of counts. The chain couples TRBV7-2 to TRBJ1-5; unclear D gene. The CDR3 runs 15 residues. Germline CDR1 reads SGHTA; CDR2 reads FQGNSA. Trimming took off 5 bases at V and 7 bases at J, with 18 bases between the two ends. CDR3 bases: TGTGCCAGCAGCCCCGGAGTAGTGGAGGGACAGCCCCAGCATTTT. As protein: CASSPGVVEGQPQHF.

V gene TRBV18 combines with J gene TRBJ1-6, with D perhaps matching TRBD1 (6 bases). The V end lost 0 bases, the J end lost 9 bases, and 9 bases lay between the germline ends. The CDR3 length is 14 residues. CDR1 is KGHSH, CDR2 LQKENI, per germline. CDR3 DNA sequence: TGTGCCAGCTCACCACCGTCGACAGGTTCACCCCTCCACTTT. Its translation: CASSPPSTGSPLHF.